The 2 T cell receptor beta chains below all came from one sample that was sequenced in a study of T cells after yellow fever vaccination (dated by TCRdb to the late 2010s). This specimen's treatment or condition label, per the study, means: live attenuated yellow fever vaccine strain. The library was made by 5' RACE. The sequencer was an Illumina HiSeq 2500. TCRdb handled the public reads itself, with Q25 trimming in fastp and clone calling in MiXCR, and kept productive beta chains. Here each entry gathers all rows of one CDR3 protein and keeps the most common genes and DNA. For this sample the table gives about 230,000 distinct CDR3 sequences, of which roughly 6.2% were detected only once. The ten biggest clones cover about 0.95% of the sample. Here the sequenced sample was CD4+ T cells sorted from PBMCs, taken on the day of the yellow fever booster vaccination. Receptors were obtained from a man aged 25 to 40 who received the YFV17D yellow fever vaccine.

In its sample, this clonotype was seen a few times. This rearrangement joins TRBV12-3 or TRBV12-4 to TRBJ1-6; 10 bases agree with TRBD1. The V gene end was trimmed by 6 bases and the J gene end by 6 bases; junction bases not matched to a gene: 5. CDR3 length: 15 residues. CDR3 sequence (DNA): TGTGCCAGCAGACGGGACAGGGGAAGTAATTCACCCCTCCACTTT. This codes for CASRRDRGSNSPLHF.

This clonotype was recorded a few times. V usage is TRBV6-1 and J usage is TRBJ1-3, with 7 bases aligning to TRBD1. Germline CDR1 is MNHNS and CDR2 is SASEGT. The CDR3 has 16 amino acids. V lost 6 bases, J lost 0 bases, and 8 bases stayed unmatched. This chain's CDR3 is CASRLDPGGSGNTIYF. The CDR3, as DNA: TGTGCCAGCAGACTAGACCCAGGGGGCTCTGGAAACACCATATATTTT.